The text below deals with one T cell receptor beta chain. Being one base from a much bigger clone, this may be a read error. This CDR3 has 15 residues. J lost 1 base, V lost 4 bases, and 0 bases had no gene match. The germline V gene has CDR1 MRHNA and CDR2 SNTAGT. This entry comes from a study of T-cell memory formation after mild COVID-19. From the 5' RACE reads, TCRdb called clonotypes with MiXCR, one entry per CDR3 protein. This table holds 560,000 or so distinct CDR3 sequences, roughly 17% found once. The V call is TRBV6-4, the J call TRBJ2-3, with 12 bases fitting TRBD2. The clonotype was recovered from an adult woman who had mild COVID-19 (a few samples of this study predate the infection). Cell type and time point are not known. What was sequenced was PBMCs or a T cell subset sorted from them (not recorded which). Here the CDR3 DNA reads TGTGCCAGCAGTGGGACTAGCGGGGGCACAGATACGCAGTATTTT. It specifies CASSGTSGGTDTQYF.